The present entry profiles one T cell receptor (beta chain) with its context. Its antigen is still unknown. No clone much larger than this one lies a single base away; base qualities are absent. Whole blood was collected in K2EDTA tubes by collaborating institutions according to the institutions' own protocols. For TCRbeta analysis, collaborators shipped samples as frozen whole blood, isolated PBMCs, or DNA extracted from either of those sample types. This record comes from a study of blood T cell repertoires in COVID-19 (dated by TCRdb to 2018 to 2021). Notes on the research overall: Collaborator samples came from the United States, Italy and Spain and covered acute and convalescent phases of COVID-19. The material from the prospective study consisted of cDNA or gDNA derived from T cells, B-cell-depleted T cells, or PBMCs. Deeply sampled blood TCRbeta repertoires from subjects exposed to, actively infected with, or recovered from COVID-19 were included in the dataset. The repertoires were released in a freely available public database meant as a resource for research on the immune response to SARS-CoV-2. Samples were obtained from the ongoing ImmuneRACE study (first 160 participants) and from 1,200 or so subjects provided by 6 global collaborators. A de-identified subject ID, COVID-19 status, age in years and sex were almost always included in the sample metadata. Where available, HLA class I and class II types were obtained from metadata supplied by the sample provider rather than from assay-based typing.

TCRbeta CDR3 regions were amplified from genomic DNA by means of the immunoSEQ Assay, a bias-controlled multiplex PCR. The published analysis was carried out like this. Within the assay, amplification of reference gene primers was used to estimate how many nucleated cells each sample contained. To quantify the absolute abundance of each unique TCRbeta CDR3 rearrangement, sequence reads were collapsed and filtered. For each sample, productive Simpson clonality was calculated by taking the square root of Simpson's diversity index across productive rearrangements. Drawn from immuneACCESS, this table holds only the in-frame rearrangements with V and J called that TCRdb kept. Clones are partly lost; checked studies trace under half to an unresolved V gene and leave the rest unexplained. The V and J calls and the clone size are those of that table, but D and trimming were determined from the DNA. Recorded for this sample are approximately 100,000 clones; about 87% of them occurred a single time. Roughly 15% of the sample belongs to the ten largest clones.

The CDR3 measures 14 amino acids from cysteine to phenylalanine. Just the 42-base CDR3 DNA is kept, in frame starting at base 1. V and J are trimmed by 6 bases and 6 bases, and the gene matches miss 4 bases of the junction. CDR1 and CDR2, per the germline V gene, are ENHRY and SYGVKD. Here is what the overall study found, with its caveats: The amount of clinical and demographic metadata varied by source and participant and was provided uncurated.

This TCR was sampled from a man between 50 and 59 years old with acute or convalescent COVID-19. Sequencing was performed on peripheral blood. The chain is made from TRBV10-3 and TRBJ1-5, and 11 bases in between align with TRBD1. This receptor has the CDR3 CAIRGQGAGQPQHF. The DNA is TGTGCCATCAGAGGACAGGGGGCAGGTCAGCCCCAGCATTTT.